Listed here is a single T cell receptor (beta chain). It lacks a known antigen. Base qualities are missing; no much larger clone stands one base away. The sample originates from a study of T cell repertoires in cytomegalovirus infection (dated by TCRdb to between 2017 and 2020). Background for the entire study: Donor HLA type was relevant to the analysis, because carriage of CMV infection together with the matching HLA type was indicated by public TCR beta signatures. Overall study results and their limits: In both this cohort and an independent cohort of some 380 donors, the cumulative frequency of public TCR beta family members distinguished carriers of CMV infection plus the relevant HLA type. The ex vivo response was dominated by HLA-C-restricted CMV-specific TCR beta clonotypes, which also provided the single most frequent clonotype in two of eight donors.

V is cut by 6 bases and J by 0 bases, and the space between the germline ends is 12 bases. According to the germline V gene (reference sequence), CDR1 reads DFQATT and CDR2 reads SNEGSKA. Inclusive of the bounding cysteine and phenylalanine, the CDR3 is 15 residues long. The sequence is cut down to CDR3 DNA, 45 bases in frame from base 1. Sequencing relied on an Illumina HiSeq 1500. TCRdb reworked the public reads: Q25 trimming with fastp, MiXCR clone assembly, productive beta chains retained. Every CDR3 protein is listed once, alongside the most common genes and DNA of its rows. Across this sample there are 400,000 or so distinct CDR3 sequences, with around 18% seen only once. The ten largest clones capture around 10% of the sample.

The sequence derives from a human donor in good health (CMV status not recorded). Some clones in this sample may be carry-over from other donors' samples. The sample comprised PBMCs. The V and J genes are TRBV20-1 and TRBJ2-6, and perhaps TRBD1 as D gene, on 5 matching bases. The CDR3 protein is CSASQGYSGANVLTF. The nucleotide sequence reads TGCAGTGCAAGCCAGGGCTACTCTGGGGCCAACGTCCTGACTTTC.